The subject of this entry is one T cell receptor (beta chain). Clones were sequenced by immunoSEQ multiplex PCR, and TCRdb holds only the in-frame ones, with some missing. The data hold roughly 110,000 clones, with about 93% observed a single time. This sample was included in a study of blood T cell repertoires in COVID-19. This sequence originates from a woman in her twenties or thirties with acute or convalescent COVID-19. The sample taken for sequencing was peripheral blood.

CDR3 in DNA: TGTGCCAGCAGCCTCCGGGTAGCGGAGACCACAGATACGCAGTATTTT. Amino acids: CASSLRVAETTDTQYF. This chain connects TRBV7-9 to TRBJ2-3; D possibly corresponds to TRBD2 (6 bases). Trimming took off 5 bases at V and 2 bases at J, with 17 bases between the two ends. The CDR3 has 16 amino acids. In germline, CDR1 is SEHNR, CDR2 FQNEAQ (reference sequence).